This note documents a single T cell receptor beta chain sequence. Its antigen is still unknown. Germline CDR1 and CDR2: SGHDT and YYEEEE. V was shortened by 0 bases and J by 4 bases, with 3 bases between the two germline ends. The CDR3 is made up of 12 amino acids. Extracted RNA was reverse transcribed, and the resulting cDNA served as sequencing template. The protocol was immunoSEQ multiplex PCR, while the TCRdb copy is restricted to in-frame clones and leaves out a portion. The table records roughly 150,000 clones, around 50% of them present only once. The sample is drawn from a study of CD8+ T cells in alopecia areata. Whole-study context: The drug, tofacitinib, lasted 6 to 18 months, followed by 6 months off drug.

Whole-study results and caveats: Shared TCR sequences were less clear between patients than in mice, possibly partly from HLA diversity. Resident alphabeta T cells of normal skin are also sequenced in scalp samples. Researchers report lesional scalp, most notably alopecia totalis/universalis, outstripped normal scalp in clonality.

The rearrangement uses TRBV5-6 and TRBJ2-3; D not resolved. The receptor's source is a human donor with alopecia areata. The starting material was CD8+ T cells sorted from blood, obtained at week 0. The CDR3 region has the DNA TGTGCCAGCAGCTTGGAGGCAGATACGCAGTATTTT. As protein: CASSLEADTQYF.